This section outlines one T cell receptor beta chain sequence together with its context. This clonotype was seen at least ten times. The antigen it recognizes is unknown. Per-nucleotide qualities are absent, and no much larger clonotype sits a single base away. Taken from cysteine to phenylalanine, the CDR3 has 15 residues. Solely the CDR3 DNA is kept, with 45 bases framed from the first base. V loses 4 bases, J loses 2 bases, and the germline ends lie 11 bases apart. CDR1 and CDR2, looked up from the germline V gene (reference sequence), are LNHDA and SQIVND. A patient counted as having stable Graves' hyperthyroidism if no progression to ophthalmopathy occurred over 18 months of follow-up. The hyperthyroidism patients were between 18 and 65 years old and newly diagnosed, with a disease duration of less than 2 months. Patients with uncontrolled infections, other autoimmune diseases, pregnancy or lactation were excluded. Diagnoses relied on clinical symptoms, serum thyroxine and TRAb, thyroid ultrasound and orbital computed tomography. Total RNA was extracted using Trizol reagent, and RNA quality was assessed on an Agilent 2100 Bioanalyzer.

TCR beta CDR3 regions were amplified from RNA transcripts. The TCR CDR3 was subjected to a first round of RT-PCR using the HTBI primer set and the Qiagen OneStep RT-PCR kit. The libraries were constructed in a second round of multiplex PCR and then size-selected and purified. Sequencing of the libraries was done on an Illumina HiSeq2000 using paired-end 100 bp reads. The paper's processing steps were these. SOAPnuke was used to process the raw data, with reads discarded if the reads contained adapters or uncalled bases, had a mean Phred below 15, or lacked an exact constant-primer or identifier match. COPE v1.2.5 was used to merge the high-quality paired reads, and each unique nucleotide sequence was defined as a clonotype. MiTCR v1.1 was used to align the clonotypes against IMGT TRBV, TRBD and TRBJ reference segments. Only V-J combinations with frequency above 0.0001, covering 99.2% of repertoires, were analysed. The TCS score was defined as F50 (clonal expansion) divided by E x V (chaos), with BLOSUM62-based TCRdist calculated between CDR3 peptides within each V-J. Welch's t-statistics and random forest reduced approximately 520 V-J features to around 14, which were used in a naive Bayes classifier (R e1071). The Morisita-Horn index was used to measure how similar the thyroid and blood repertoires were. The raw public reads went through TCRdb reprocessing: fastp at Q25, MiXCR clone calling, in-frame beta chains kept. Duplicate CDR3 protein sequences are folded into a single record with the most common DNA and genes. It is TCRdb's table, rather than the study itself, that gives the V and J calls and clone size. A total of 610,000 or so distinct CDR3 sequences appear in this sample, around 46% of them only once. The ten largest clones capture about 8% of the sample.

This sample is part of a study of T cells in Graves' hyperthyroidism and ophthalmopathy (dated 2019 in TCRdb). In terms of the full investigation: To identify distinguishing TCR V-J signatures, a discovery cohort of around 100 patients was used, comprising 40 to 45 with Graves' ophthalmopathy and 57 with stable Graves' hyperthyroidism. Whether ophthalmopathy could be predicted prospectively was tested in an independent validation cohort made up of under 20 hyperthyroidism patients plus 17 patients who later progressed to ophthalmopathy. The roughly 90 discovery patients were divided at random into training and test sets in a 7:3 ratio. Thyroid tissue and blood T-cell repertoires from about six Graves' hyperthyroidism patients were also compared in the study. After sampling, hyperthyroidism patients received methimazole starting at 30 mg daily, and ophthalmopathy patients received high-dose intravenous methylprednisolone. TCR Vbeta CDR3 sequencing of 130 to 150 peripheral blood samples (over 40 ophthalmopathy, 75 to 80 hyperthyroidism and roughly 17 progressor patients) is reported in the paper. Points the paper makes about the study in general: In validation, progression to ophthalmopathy was predicted by the model with 65% to 71% sensitivity and nearly 75% specificity, a median of about 6.4 months before onset. No statistical method was used to fix the sample size in advance, and group allocation was not hidden from the investigators. A model built on a 13 V-J signature distinguished ophthalmopathy from stable hyperthyroidism, reaching about 89% sensitivity and under 84% specificity in cross-validation and 80%/75% in testing. Most expanded thyroid clonotypes (frequency above 0.001) were also found in blood, which suggests that blood repertoires may mirror thyroid immune responses.

The sequence came from a woman between 18 and 29 years old with Graves' hyperthyroidism. The chain was built from TRBV19 and TRBJ2-2; the D gene is tentatively TRBD1 or TRBD2, each matching 5 bases. Specimen: peripheral blood or thyroid tissue (not recorded which). The CDR3 protein is CASSSRDLNTGELFF. The nucleotides read TGTGCCAGTAGTAGCCGGGACCTCAACACCGGGGAGCTGTTTTTT.